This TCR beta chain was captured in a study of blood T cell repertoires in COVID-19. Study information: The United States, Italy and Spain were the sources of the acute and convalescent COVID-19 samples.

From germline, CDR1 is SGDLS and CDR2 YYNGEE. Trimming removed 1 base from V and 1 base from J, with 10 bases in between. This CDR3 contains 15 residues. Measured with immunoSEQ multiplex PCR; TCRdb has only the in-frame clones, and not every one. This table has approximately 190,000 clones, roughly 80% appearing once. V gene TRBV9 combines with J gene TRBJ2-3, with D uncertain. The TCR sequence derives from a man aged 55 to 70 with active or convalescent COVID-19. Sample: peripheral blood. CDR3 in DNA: TGTGCCAGCAGCGTATCGAGCTATGGCACAGATACGCAGTATTTT. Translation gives CASSVSSYGTDTQYF.